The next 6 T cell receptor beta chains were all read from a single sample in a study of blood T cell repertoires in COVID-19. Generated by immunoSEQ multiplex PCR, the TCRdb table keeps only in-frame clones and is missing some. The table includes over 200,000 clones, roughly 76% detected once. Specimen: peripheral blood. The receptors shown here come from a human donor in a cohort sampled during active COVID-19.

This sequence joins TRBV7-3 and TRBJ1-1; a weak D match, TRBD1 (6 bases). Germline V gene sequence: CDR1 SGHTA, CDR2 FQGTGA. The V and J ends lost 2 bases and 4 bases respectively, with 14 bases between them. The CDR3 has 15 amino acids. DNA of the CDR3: TGTGCCAGCAGCTTAGCCTCAGGGGACGCCACTGAAGCTTTCTTT. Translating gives CASSLASGDATEAFF.

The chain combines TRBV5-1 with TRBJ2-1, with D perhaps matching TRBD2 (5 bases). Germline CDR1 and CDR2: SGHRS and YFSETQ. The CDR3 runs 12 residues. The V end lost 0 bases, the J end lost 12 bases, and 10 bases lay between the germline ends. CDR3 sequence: CASSLVGGSQFF. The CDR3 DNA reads TGCGCCAGCAGCTTGGTGGGCGGGTCGCAGTTCTTC. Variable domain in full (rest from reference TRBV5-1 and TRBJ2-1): KAGVTQTPRYLIKTRGQQVTLSCSPISGHRSVSWYQQTPGQGLQFLFEYFSETQRNKGNFPGRFSGRQFSNSRSEMNVSTLELGDSALYLCASSLVGGSQFFGPGTRLTVL.

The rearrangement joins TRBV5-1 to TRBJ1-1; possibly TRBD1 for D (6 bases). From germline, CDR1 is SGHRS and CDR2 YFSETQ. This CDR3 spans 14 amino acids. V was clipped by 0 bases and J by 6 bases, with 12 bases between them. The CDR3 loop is CASSLAGQRPEAFF. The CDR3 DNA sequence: TGCGCCAGCAGCTTGGCAGGACAGAGGCCTGAAGCTTTCTTT.

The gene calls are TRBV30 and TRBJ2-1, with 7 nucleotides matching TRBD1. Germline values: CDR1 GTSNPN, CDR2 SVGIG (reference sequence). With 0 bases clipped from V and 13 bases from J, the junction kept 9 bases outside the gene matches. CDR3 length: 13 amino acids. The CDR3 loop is CAWSVGGRVIQFF. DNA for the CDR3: TGTGCCTGGAGTGTAGGGGGCAGGGTAATCCAGTTCTTC.

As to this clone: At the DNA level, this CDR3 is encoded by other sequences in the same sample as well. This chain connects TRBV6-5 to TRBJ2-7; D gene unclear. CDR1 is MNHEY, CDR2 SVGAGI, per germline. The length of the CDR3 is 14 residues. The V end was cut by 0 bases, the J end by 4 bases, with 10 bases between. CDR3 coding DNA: TGTGCCAGCAGTTACTCGACCAGACTTTACGAGCAGTACTTC. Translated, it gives CASSYSTRLYEQYF.

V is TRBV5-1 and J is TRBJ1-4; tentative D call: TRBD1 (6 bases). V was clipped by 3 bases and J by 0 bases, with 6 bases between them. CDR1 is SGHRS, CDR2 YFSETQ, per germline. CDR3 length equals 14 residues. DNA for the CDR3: TGCGCCAGCAGCTCAGGGGCAACTAATGAAAAACTGTTTTTT. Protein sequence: CASSSGATNEKLFF.